The 29 T cell receptor beta chains listed next were all sequenced from one sample in a study of siplizumab effects on memory and regulatory T cells (dated 2019 in TCRdb). Preparation of the library involved the immunoSEQ multiplex PCR assay. TCRdb provides this immuneACCESS table in a form limited to in-frame rearrangements. Some clones are lacking; in checked studies, under half of them reflect an unresolved V gene, and why the rest are absent is not known. The sample table records about 50,000 clones; about 94% of these occur just once. About a sixth of the sample is in the top ten clones. The sample taken for sequencing was CD8+ T cells sorted from blood. These receptor sequences come from a human donor in good health.

V gene TRBV7-9 combines with J gene TRBJ2-7, with D maybe TRBD1 (5 bases). The germline V gene has CDR1 SEHNR and CDR2 FQNEAQ (reference sequence). Between the trimmed V and J ends, which lost 5 bases and 2 bases, there was a span of 10 bases. The CDR3 covers 13 residues. CDR3 coding DNA: TGTGCCAGCAGCCCGAGACAGACCTACGAGCAGTACTTC. It translates to CASSPRQTYEQYF.

This clone came up a few times. CDR3 residues: CASSDSAGEGHNEQFF. The CDR3 region has the DNA TGTGCCAGCAGTGACTCAGCGGGAGAAGGCCACAATGAGCAGTTCTTC. The chain is built from TRBV6-4 and TRBJ2-1; 8 positions match TRBD2. Germline CDR1 is MRHNA and CDR2 is SNTAGT. Trimming cost V 0 bases and J 5 bases; bases outside gene matches: 6. This CDR3 has 16 residues.

This rearrangement joins TRBV9 to TRBJ2-2; D gene ambiguous. The germline V gene has CDR1 SGDLS and CDR2 YYNGEE. The CDR3 sequence is 15 residues long. Trimming removed 0 bases at V and 4 bases at J, with 10 bases between. Written as DNA, the CDR3 is TGTGCCAGCAGCGTAGTCCACGGAACCACCGGGGAGCTGTTTTTT. It translates to CASSVVHGTTGELFF.

V and J are TRBV28 and TRBJ2-3; 12 nucleotides match TRBD2. Trimming removed 5 bases from V and 1 base from J; junction bases left unmatched: 7. Germline V gene sequence: CDR1 MDHEN, CDR2 SYDVKM. The CDR3 has 17 amino acids. CDR3 DNA: TGTGCCAGCAGTACCCGACTAGCGGGGGTCGGCACAGATACGCAGTATTTT. It codes for CASSTRLAGVGTDTQYF.

This chain connects TRBV27 to TRBJ2-4; no firm D call. This CDR3 contains 14 residues. Germline loops: CDR1 MNHEY, CDR2 SMNVEV (reference sequence). Trimming removed 6 bases from V and 0 bases from J, with 9 bases in between. In nucleotides, the CDR3 is TGTGCCAGCAGCCGGACCCTAGCCAAAAACATTCAGTACTTC. It encodes CASSRTLAKNIQYF.

The V and J genes are TRBV18 and TRBJ1-2; a weak D match, TRBD1 (5 bases). The CDR3 contains 14 residues. Germline lookup yields CDR1 KGHSH and CDR2 LQKENI. V was clipped by 5 bases and J by 8 bases, with 18 bases between them. CDR3 region: CASSGYGQVHGYTF. The DNA for the CDR3 is TGTGCCAGCTCAGGTTACGGACAAGTCCACGGCTACACCTTC.

This chain connects TRBV5-1 to TRBJ1-2; D ambiguous. Germline V lookup: CDR1 SGHRS, CDR2 YFSETQ. V was trimmed by 4 bases and J by 0 bases, leaving 13 bases between them. The CDR3 has 15 amino acids. The CDR3 sequence is CASSLGWGSNYGYTF. The CDR3 DNA follows: TGCGCCAGCAGCCTTGGCTGGGGTTCTAACTATGGCTACACCTTC.

The sample holds a few counts of this clone. The chain combines TRBV7-9 with TRBJ2-3; 11 bases are a match to TRBD2. V dropped 4 bases and J dropped 2; count of bases not matched to a gene: 5. The CDR3 runs to 16 residues. The germline V gene has CDR1 SEHNR and CDR2 FQNEAQ (reference sequence). In DNA form, the CDR3 reads TGTGCCAGCAGCTCCCTAGCGGGAGGATACACAGATACGCAGTATTTT. Amino acid sequence: CASSSLAGGYTDTQYF. The full variable domain, in which reference TRBV7-9 and TRBJ2-3 provide the parts outside the CDR3, is DTGVSQNPRHKITKRGQNVTFRCDPISEHNRLYWYRQTLGQGPEFLTYFQNEAQLEKSRLLSDRFSAERPKGSFSTLEIQRTEQGDSAMYLCASSSLAGGYTDTQYFGPGTRLTVL.

The chain carries TRBV13 and TRBJ2-1; D not certain. The CDR3 spans 16 residues. Germline CDR1 PRHDT, CDR2 FYEKMQ (reference sequence). Trimming shortened V by 0 bases and J by 7 bases, and 16 bases separated the two germline ends. The CDR3 region has the DNA TGTGCCAGCAGCTTAGGCCTAAGGCAGCCTGGGAATGAGCAGTTCTTC. Translated: CASSLGLRQPGNEQFF.

The chain employs TRBV27 and TRBJ2-1; D ambiguous. Looked up from germline, CDR1 is MNHEY and CDR2 is SMNVEV (reference sequence). The CDR3 contains 15 residues. V was clipped by 3 bases and J by 15 bases, with 24 bases between them. In DNA form, the CDR3 reads TGTGCCAGCAGTTTTTCGCACACAACCGGGTCCCGACGGTTCTTC. Protein product: CASSFSHTTGSRRFF.

V gene TRBV5-1 combines with J gene TRBJ2-7; 7 bases match TRBD1. Trimming removed 7 bases from V and 4 bases from J; junction bases left unmatched: 17. The CDR3 covers 16 residues. Germline V gene lookup returns CDR1 SGHRS and CDR2 YFSETQ. The CDR3 spells CASEQTRQGCGYEQYF. Here the CDR3 DNA reads TGCGCCAGCGAGCAGACTCGACAGGGATGCGGATACGAGCAGTACTTC.

The chain has TRBV28 and TRBJ2-7; possible D gene TRBD1, 6 bases. The length of the CDR3 is 15 residues. Trimming removed 4 bases at V and 0 bases at J, with 13 bases between. Per germline, CDR1 MDHEN and CDR2 SYDVKM. The CDR3 region has the DNA TGTGCCAGCAGTTACGGGACAATGAGCTCCTACGAGCAGTACTTC. It codes for CASSYGTMSSYEQYF.

The V call is TRBV10-3, the J call TRBJ2-1; 7 positions agree with TRBD2. V lost 2 bases and J lost 8; bases outside the gene matches: 12. Germline V CDR1 and CDR2: ENHRY, SYGVKD. The CDR3 has 16 amino acids. The CDR3 coding sequence is TGTGCCATCAGTGAGGAGGGAGGGGATAGTAGTCATGAGCAGTTCTTC. Translation: CAISEEGGDSSHEQFF.

This clone was observed once. The gene calls are TRBV19 and TRBJ2-7; possible D gene TRBD1, 5 bases. Trimming removed 6 bases at V and 0 bases at J, with 12 bases between. Germline-derived CDR1 and CDR2 are LNHDA and SQIVND (reference sequence). The CDR3 runs to 14 residues. In nucleotides, the CDR3 is TGTGCCAGTAGCAAAGACAGTAACTCCTACGAGCAGTACTTC. It codes for CASSKDSNSYEQYF.

The rearrangement uses TRBV6-5 and TRBJ1-1, with D possibly matching TRBD1 (5 bases). There are 14 residues in the CDR3. The V gene's germline CDR1 is MNHEY and CDR2 SVGAGI. Trimming pared 5 bases from V and 5 bases from J, leaving 15 bases between. The CDR3 is CASSAELGGTEAFF. CDR3 sequence (DNA): TGTGCCAGCAGTGCTGAGTTGGGGGGTACTGAAGCTTTCTTT.

The chain uses TRBV15 and TRBJ2-7; 7 positions agree with TRBD1. The J segment lost 2 bases and the V segment lost 3 bases, leaving 4 bases of the junction unmatched. This CDR3 has 14 residues. The V gene's germline CDR1 is LNHNV and CDR2 YYDKDF (reference sequence). The CDR3 DNA is TGTGCCACCAGCAGCCGGGACAGCACCTACGAGCAGTACTTC. Residues: CATSSRDSTYEQYF.

This chain connects TRBV9 to TRBJ2-2; TRBD2 matches at 9 bases. Germline CDR1 reads SGDLS; CDR2 reads YYNGEE. The CDR3 spans 17 residues. With 7 bases clipped from V and 7 bases from J, the junction kept 17 bases outside the gene matches. The CDR3 coding sequence is TGTGCCAGCTCCCGAGGAATGGCGGGAGGGCCAGTCGGGGAGCTGTTTTTT. Protein: CASSRGMAGGPVGELFF.

V is TRBV2 and J is TRBJ2-7; the D gene is possibly TRBD1 (5 bases). Germline loops: CDR1 SNHLY, CDR2 FYNNEI. The CDR3 length is 17 residues. V was shortened by 5 bases and J by 6 bases, with 26 bases between the two germline ends. The CDR3 protein is CASSPDPFITGSPEQYF. CDR3 DNA: TGTGCCAGCAGTCCGGACCCGTTTATTACAGGCTCCCCCGAGCAGTACTTC.

The gene calls are TRBV19 and TRBJ2-7; 8 bases agree with TRBD2. This CDR3 is 15 amino acids long. V shed 5 bases, J shed 4 bases, and the junction held 10 bases outside the gene matches. Germline V gene lookup returns CDR1 LNHDA and CDR2 SQIVND (reference sequence). The CDR3 DNA follows: TGTGCCAGTAGTGTCGGGAGGGGGAGGAATTACGAGCAGTACTTC. Its protein is CASSVGRGRNYEQYF.

J is TRBJ2-2 and V is TRBV5-1; D perhaps matches TRBD1 (5 bases). Per the germline V gene, CDR1 is SGHRS and CDR2 is YFSETQ. V lost 5 bases and J 6 bases, leaving 44 bases between the germline ends. The CDR3 contains 24 residues. The CDR3 protein is CASRPPLLYHGVTLWGPTAGELFF. The CDR3 DNA sequence: TGCGCCAGCAGACCGCCCCTTTTGTATCATGGTGTAACATTGTGGGGCCCCACCGCCGGGGAGCTGTTTTTT. The whole variable domain, filled in from reference TRBV5-1 and TRBJ2-2, reads KAGVTQTPRYLIKTRGQQVTLSCSPISGHRSVSWYQQTPGQGLQFLFEYFSETQRNKGNFPGRFSGRQFSNSRSEMNVSTLELGDSALYLCASRPPLLYHGVTLWGPTAGELFFGEGSRLTVL.

The chain employs TRBV28 and TRBJ1-1; no reliable D call. Per the germline V gene, CDR1 is MDHEN and CDR2 is SYDVKM. The V and J ends lost 6 bases and 8 bases respectively, with 16 bases between them. The CDR3 spans 13 residues. DNA for the CDR3: TGTGCCAGCAGAAAGGTGTCGTTAAGCGAAGCTTTCTTT. This translates into CASRKVSLSEAFF.

The chain is built from TRBV28 and TRBJ1-5; D gene uncertain. This CDR3 contains 11 residues. Deletions cut 3 bases from V and 7 bases from J, with 4 bases between. Germline lookup yields CDR1 MDHEN and CDR2 SYDVKM. In DNA form, the CDR3 reads TGTGCCAGCAGTTTCGGGCAGCCCCAGCATTTT. Protein sequence: CASSFGQPQHF. The full variable domain, with the rest looked up from reference TRBV28 and TRBJ1-5, is DVKVTQSSRYLVKRTGEKVFLECVQDMDHENMFWYRQDPGLGLRLIYFSYDVKMKEKGDIPEGYSVSREKKERFSLILESASTNQTSMYLCASSFGQPQHFGDGTRLSIL.

The chain links TRBV7-9 to TRBJ2-7; D gene uncertain. Trimming pared 1 base from V and 4 bases from J, leaving 5 bases between. The CDR3 covers 12 residues. Germline CDR1 SEHNR, CDR2 FQNEAQ (reference sequence). The CDR3 spells CASSLGRYEQYF. The CDR3 region has the DNA TGTGCCAGCAGCTTAGGTCGGTACGAGCAGTACTTC.

This chain joins TRBV27 and TRBJ1-2; TRBD1 matches at 9 bases. The CDR3 runs to 15 residues. Trimming removed 1 base from V and 6 bases from J; junction bases left unmatched: 6. Per germline, CDR1 MNHEY and CDR2 SMNVEV (reference sequence). Here the CDR3 reads CASSLYGRDRDGYTF. The CDR3 DNA sequence: TGTGCCAGCAGTTTATACGGCAGGGACAGGGATGGCTACACCTTC.

V gene TRBV7-9 combines with J gene TRBJ2-7; unclear D gene. Trimming cost V 5 bases and J 4 bases, with 9 bases left between them. Germline CDR1 is SEHNR and CDR2 is FQNEAQ (reference sequence). This CDR3 contains 12 residues. The CDR3 here is CASSRKTYEQYF. Written as DNA, the CDR3 is TGTGCCAGCAGCCGAAAAACATACGAGCAGTACTTC.

This clone was recorded only once. This rearrangement joins TRBV28 to TRBJ1-5; 11 bases are a match to TRBD1. CDR3 size: 18 residues. The germline CDR1 and CDR2 sequences are MDHEN and SYDVKM. With 6 bases clipped from V and 1 base from J, the junction kept 11 bases outside the gene matches. The CDR3 nucleotides are TGTGCCAGCAGGATGGACAGGGGGCAGATGAGAAGCAATCAGCCCCAGCATTTT. Translation: CASRMDRGQMRSNQPQHF.

The CDR3 region is CASSLGQGVSYEQYF. The CDR3 DNA reads TGTGCCAGCAGCTTAGGACAGGGGGTATCCTACGAGCAGTACTTC. The rearrangement uses TRBV7-6 and TRBJ2-7; 9 bases map to TRBD1. V dropped 1 base and J dropped 1; count of bases not matched to a gene: 2. The germline CDR1 and CDR2 sequences are SGHVS and FNYEAQ. The CDR3 runs to 15 residues. Based on the CDR3 plus reference TRBV7-6 and TRBJ2-7, the full variable domain is GAGVSQSPRYKVTKRGQDVALRCDPISGHVSLYWYRQALGQGPEFLTYFNYEAQQDKSGLPNDRFSAERPEGSISTLTIQRTEQRDSAMYRCASSLGQGVSYEQYFGPGTRLTVT.

Worth noting for this clone: This CDR3 is also generated by other DNA sequences in the sample. The genes are TRBV9 and TRBJ2-7, with 7 positions matching TRBD2. This CDR3 is built from 15 residues. V lost 0 bases, J lost 0 bases, and 3 bases stayed unmatched. Germline V gene lookup returns CDR1 SGDLS and CDR2 YYNGEE. The CDR3 DNA sequence: TGTGCCAGCAGCGTAGAAAGCGGGGCCTCCTACGAGCAGTACTTC. Its translation is CASSVESGASYEQYF.

V and J are TRBV19 and TRBJ2-4, with D hard to call. Deletions cut 3 bases from V and 8 bases from J, with 17 bases between. The CDR3 totals 15 residues. Germline lookup yields CDR1 LNHDA and CDR2 SQIVND (reference sequence). CDR3 sequence: CASSMISKMGYIQYF. The CDR3 coding sequence is TGTGCCAGTAGTATGATTTCGAAGATGGGGTACATTCAGTACTTC.